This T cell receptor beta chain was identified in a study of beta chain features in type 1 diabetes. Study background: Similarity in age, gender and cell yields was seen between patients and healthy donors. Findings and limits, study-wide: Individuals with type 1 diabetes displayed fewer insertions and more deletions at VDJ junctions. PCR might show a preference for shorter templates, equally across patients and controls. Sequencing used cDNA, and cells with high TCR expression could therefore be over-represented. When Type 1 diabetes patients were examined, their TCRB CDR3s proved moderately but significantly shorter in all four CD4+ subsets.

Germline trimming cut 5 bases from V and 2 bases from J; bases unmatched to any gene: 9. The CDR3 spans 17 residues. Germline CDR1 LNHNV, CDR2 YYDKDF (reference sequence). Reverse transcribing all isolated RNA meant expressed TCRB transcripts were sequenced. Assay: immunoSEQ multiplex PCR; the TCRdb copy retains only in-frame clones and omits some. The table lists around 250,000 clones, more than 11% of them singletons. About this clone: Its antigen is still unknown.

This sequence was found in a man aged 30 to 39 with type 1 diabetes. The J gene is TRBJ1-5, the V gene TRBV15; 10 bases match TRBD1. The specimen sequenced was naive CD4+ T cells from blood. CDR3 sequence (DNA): TGTGCCACCAGCCCCCCCCGGACAGGGGGACGCAATCAGCCCCAGCATTTT. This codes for CATSPPRTGGRNQPQHF.